One and the same sample provided the 24 T cell receptor beta chains below, sequenced in a study of T cell responses to AZD1222 COVID-19 vaccine. Some clones are missing from TCRdb's copy, which holds only in-frame ones; the method was immunoSEQ multiplex PCR. The table lists some 120,000 clones, approximately 90% of them singletons. Specimen: peripheral blood, collected on day 0 of AZD1222 vaccination. The receptors originated from an adult in good health.

V usage is TRBV27 and J usage is TRBJ1-3, with TRBD1 matching over 10 bases. Germline V lookup: CDR1 MNHEY, CDR2 SMNVEV (reference sequence). V dropped 5 bases and J dropped 6; count of bases not matched to a gene: 4. The CDR3 covers 14 residues. CDR3 DNA sequence: TGTGCCAGCAGTGCGACAGGGGGCGCAAACACCATATATTTT. It encodes CASSATGGANTIYF.

As for this clone: No conserved phenylalanine or tryptophan is present at the end of the CDR3, so a read error is the likely explanation. The DNA is omitted, as the CDR3 cannot be located on it reliably, and the CDR3 follows TCRdb's listing. The chain uses TRBV7-3 and TRBJ1-2. Ends included, the CDR3 has 11 residues. CDR1 and CDR2 (germline): SGHTA, FQGTGA. The CDR3 here is CASSLMAGSPL.

The rearrangement joins TRBV4-2 to TRBJ2-7; D is perhaps TRBD1 (6 bases). This CDR3 contains 16 residues. Germline V CDR1 and CDR2: LGHNA, YNFKEQ. V lost 4 bases to trimming and J lost 2 bases, with 18 bases between them. The CDR3 spells CASSRKTAGAPYEQYF. The CDR3 coding sequence is TGTGCCAGCAGCCGAAAGACGGCAGGGGCACCCTACGAGCAGTACTTC.

In nucleotides, the CDR3 is TGTGCCACCAGCAGAGATGTGGGACTAGCAGACGAGCAGTACTTC. It is translated as CATSRDVGLADEQYF. The V gene is TRBV15, the J gene TRBJ2-7; 9 bases agree with TRBD2. The CDR3 length is 15 residues. From germline, CDR1 is LNHNV and CDR2 YYDKDF (reference sequence). Trimming cost V 0 bases and J 5 bases; bases outside gene matches: 5.

The DNA for the CDR3 is TGTGCCAGTCGGCAGGGGGCATGGGACATTCAGTACTTC. As protein: CASRQGAWDIQYF. The chain links TRBV7-2 to TRBJ2-4; 8 positions match TRBD1. The length of the CDR3 is 13 residues. V was pared by 9 bases and J by 8 bases, with 9 bases of the junction left unmatched. The V gene's germline CDR1 is SGHTA and CDR2 FQGNSA.

This chain links TRBV7-8 with TRBJ1-5, with D uncertain. The CDR3 covers 15 residues. Germline V gene lookup returns CDR1 SGHVS and CDR2 FQNEAQ. The ends were cut back, 5 bases at V and 0 bases at J, with 11 bases in the middle. CDR3 in DNA: TGTGCCAGCAGCCCACAGACGGTTAGCAATCAGCCCCAGCATTTT. This gives the protein CASSPQTVSNQPQHF.

The V call is TRBV3-1 (or the pseudogene TRBV3-2), the J call TRBJ2-1; the match to TRBD2 covers 13 bases. Germline trimming cut 1 base from V and 0 bases from J; bases unmatched to any gene: 9. The CDR3 extends over 20 amino acids. Looked up from germline, CDR1 is LGHDT and CDR2 is YNNKEL (reference sequence). The CDR3 protein is CASSQVTSGRATDSYNEQFF. As DNA, the CDR3 is TGTGCCAGCAGCCAAGTAACTAGCGGGAGGGCGACGGACTCCTACAATGAGCAGTTCTTC.

This chain joins TRBV30 and TRBJ2-7; the match to TRBD1 covers 10 bases. Unmatched junction bases numbered 4, after V lost 8 bases and J lost 3 bases. Germline V CDR1 and CDR2: GTSNPN, SVGIG (reference sequence). The CDR3 runs to 12 residues. Here the CDR3 DNA reads TGTGCCGCGGGACAGGGGCTCTACGAGCAGTACTTC. Its protein is CAAGQGLYEQYF.

The chain uses TRBV4-1 and TRBJ2-7; D may be TRBD1 or TRBD2 (5 bases each). V was clipped by 2 bases and J by 0 bases, with 11 bases between them. The germline CDR1 and CDR2 sequences are MGHRA and YSYEKL. CDR3 length: 15 residues. The CDR3 DNA sequence: TGCGCCAGCAGCCAAAGGGACGGAGTCTCCTACGAGCAGTACTTC. The encoded protein is CASSQRDGVSYEQYF.

CDR3 sequence (DNA): TGCGCCAGCACACTCAGACAGGGAGCAAGGACCGGGGAGCTGTTTTTT. Protein: CASTLRQGARTGELFF. This chain connects TRBV5-1 to TRBJ2-2, with TRBD1 matching over 7 bases. Germline values: CDR1 SGHRS, CDR2 YFSETQ. This CDR3 is built from 16 residues. V was pared by 6 bases and J by 5 bases, with 13 bases of the junction left unmatched.

J is TRBJ2-2 and V is TRBV6-1; D gene uncertain. The CDR3 has 14 amino acids. V was trimmed by 0 bases and J by 5 bases, leaving 7 bases between them. Per germline, CDR1 MNHNS and CDR2 SASEGT. Here the CDR3 DNA reads TGTGCCAGCAGTGAAGCGGGGTCGACCGGGGAGCTGTTTTTT. Translated, it gives CASSEAGSTGELFF.

The gene calls are TRBV18 and TRBJ1-2; 7 positions agree with TRBD1. V was clipped by 2 bases and J by 2 bases; unmatched bases: 11. Germline V CDR1 and CDR2: KGHSH, LQKENI. The CDR3 runs 17 residues. CDR3 amino acids: CASSPGVLARGNYGYTF. The CDR3 DNA reads as TGTGCCAGCTCACCAGGGGTACTTGCCAGGGGGAACTATGGCTACACCTTC. The variable domain in full, completed from reference TRBV18 and TRBJ1-2, reads NAGVMQNPRHLVRRRGQEARLRCSPMKGHSHVYWYRQLPEEGLKFMVYLQKENIIDESGMPKERFSAEFPKEGPSILRIQQVVRGDSAAYFCASSPGVLARGNYGYTFGSGTRLTVV.

The chain employs TRBV13 and TRBJ2-2; no clear D. This CDR3 is 14 amino acids long. V was cut by 8 bases and J by 2 bases, with 12 bases left in between. CDR1 is PRHDT, CDR2 FYEKMQ, per germline (reference sequence). The CDR3 is CASCSSLNTGELFF. The CDR3 DNA sequence: TGTGCCAGCTGCTCCTCCCTCAACACCGGGGAGCTGTTTTTT.

This chain links TRBV14 with TRBJ2-3; 7 bases are a match to TRBD2. This CDR3 contains 16 residues. V dropped 1 base and J dropped 3; count of bases not matched to a gene: 7. Germline-derived CDR1 and CDR2 are SGHDN and FVKESK. The CDR3 protein is CASSQGGGYWTDTQYF. In DNA, the CDR3 is TGTGCCAGCAGCCAAGGGGGGGGTTATTGGACAGATACGCAGTATTTT.

J is TRBJ1-1 and V is TRBV30, with no clear D. Germline-derived CDR1 and CDR2 are GTSNPN and SVGIG (reference sequence). This CDR3 is built from 12 residues. V gave up 0 bases and J gave up 4 bases, with 6 bases separating them. The CDR3 spells CAWSVPLTEAFF. CDR3 DNA sequence: TGTGCCTGGAGTGTACCGCTCACTGAAGCTTTCTTT.

This clone appeared a single time. At one boundary the junction diverges from the germline segment, which might be a read error. Additional DNA sequences in this sample encode the identical CDR3. CDR3 loop: CASSSGDRYQETQYF. CDR3 DNA: TGTGCCAGCAGCTCTGGCGACAGGTACCAAGAGACTCAGTACTTC. The chain couples TRBV28 to TRBJ2-5, with D possibly being TRBD1 (6 bases). Germline CDR1 and CDR2: MDHEN and SYDVKM. CDR3 length: 15 amino acids.

The chain couples TRBV6-5 to TRBJ1-1, with a weak D call TRBD1 (6 bases). CDR3 length equals 14 residues. Trimming cost V 10 bases and J 5 bases, with 20 bases left between them. Germline CDR1 and CDR2: MNHEY and SVGAGI. CDR3 residues: CATGRGGAWTEAFF. Written as DNA, the CDR3 is TGTGCCACCGGGCGGGGGGGCGCGTGGACTGAAGCTTTCTTT.

V usage is TRBV10-3 and J usage is TRBJ1-2, with D maybe TRBD1 (6 bases). The V and J ends lost 2 bases and 4 bases respectively, with 11 bases between them. CDR1 ENHRY and CDR2 SYGVKD come from the germline V gene. The CDR3 length is 14 residues. Here the CDR3 reads CAISEEGGPYGYTF. CDR3 sequence (DNA): TGTGCCATCAGTGAGGAGGGGGGACCCTATGGCTACACCTTC.

V and J are TRBV5-1 and TRBJ2-2; TRBD2 matches at 8 bases. The CDR3 is made up of 16 amino acids. V was pared by 4 bases and J by 6 bases, with 11 bases of the junction left unmatched. The germline V gene has CDR1 SGHRS and CDR2 YFSETQ. The CDR3 is CASSHRTAGGPGELFF. The CDR3 DNA is TGCGCCAGCAGCCACAGGACTGCGGGAGGACCCGGGGAGCTGTTTTTT. The full variable domain, with the rest looked up from reference TRBV5-1 and TRBJ2-2, is KAGVTQTPRYLIKTRGQQVTLSCSPISGHRSVSWYQQTPGQGLQFLFEYFSETQRNKGNFPGRFSGRQFSNSRSEMNVSTLELGDSALYLCASSHRTAGGPGELFFGEGSRLTVL.

This chain links TRBV29-1 with TRBJ2-1, with D maybe TRBD2 (5 bases). Per germline, CDR1 SQVTM and CDR2 ANQGSEA. V was clipped by 5 bases and J by 4 bases, with 6 bases between them. This CDR3 has 11 amino acids. The CDR3 DNA reads TGCAGCGTTCGACTATACAATGAGCAGTTCTTC. Residues: CSVRLYNEQFF.

The chain has TRBV4-2 and TRBJ2-3; 8 nucleotides agree with TRBD2. Germline values: CDR1 LGHNA, CDR2 YNFKEQ. The CDR3 has 16 residues. V gave up 5 bases and J gave up 4 bases; unmatched junction bases: 11. The CDR3 loop is CASSVVISGKADTQYF. The CDR3, as DNA: TGTGCCAGCAGCGTCGTCATTAGCGGGAAGGCAGATACGCAGTATTTT.

The chain uses TRBV7-9 and TRBJ2-2, with 9 positions matching TRBD1. This CDR3 is 16 amino acids long. Germline-derived CDR1 and CDR2 are SEHNR and FQNEAQ (reference sequence). The J segment lost 3 bases and the V segment lost 2 bases, leaving 4 bases of the junction unmatched. CDR3 DNA: TGTGCCAGCAGCTTAAACCGGGACAGGGACACCGGGGAGCTGTTTTTT. Its protein is CASSLNRDRDTGELFF.

This clone has only one observation. This sequence joins TRBV5-1 and TRBJ1-1, with TRBD1 matching over 8 bases. The CDR3 runs to 13 residues. The trim removed 0 bases at V and 8 bases at J, leaving 3 bases unmatched. Per the germline V gene, CDR1 is SGHRS and CDR2 is YFSETQ. The CDR3 nucleotides read TGCGCCAGCAGCTTGGACAGGGGGGTAGAAGCTTTCTTT. Encoded protein: CASSLDRGVEAFF.

The V gene is TRBV29-1, the J gene TRBJ1-2; 7 bases map to TRBD1. Germline trimming cut 6 bases from V and 6 bases from J; bases unmatched to any gene: 7. Germline values: CDR1 SQVTM, CDR2 ANQGSEA. The CDR3 covers 12 residues. The DNA for the CDR3 is TGCAGCGTAGCGACAGGGTCTCATGGCTACACCTTC. Its protein product is CSVATGSHGYTF.